A single sample is the source of the 12 T cell receptor beta chains below, sequenced in a study of cytomegalovirus exposure and HLA in healthy donors. With 60 Vbeta and 13 Jbeta primers, the PCR was carried out. The repertoire was sequenced with immunoSEQ multiplex PCR; TCRdb's copy has only in-frame clones and lacks some. The profile covers 63,000 or so clones, with roughly 80% appearing a single time and about a fifth taken by the ten largest. The material sequenced was PBMCs. These receptors originate from a woman aged 25 to 39 in good health and CMV-seropositive.

The rearrangement joins TRBV27 to TRBJ1-1, with 8 bases that match TRBD1. The CDR3 is made up of 14 amino acids. J was trimmed by 1 base and V by 4 bases; bases with no gene match: 2. Germline lookup yields CDR1 MNHEY and CDR2 SMNVEV (reference sequence). CDR3 DNA: TGTGCCAGCAGTTGGGACAGGACGAACACTGAAGCTTTCTTT. Protein product: CASSWDRTNTEAFF.

J is TRBJ2-7 and V is TRBV5-1, with 7 nucleotides matching TRBD1. V gave up 3 bases and J gave up 3 bases; unmatched junction bases: 6. The CDR3 is 14 residues long. Germline CDR1 SGHRS, CDR2 YFSETQ. As DNA, the CDR3 is TGCGCCAGCAGCTATACAGGGGACGGCTACGAGCAGTACTTC. It encodes CASSYTGDGYEQYF.

CDR3 loop: CAWGRIQGSETQYF. The DNA for the CDR3 is TGTGCCTGGGGGCGTATACAGGGATCGGAGACCCAGTACTTC. V and J are TRBV30 and TRBJ2-5, with D perhaps matching TRBD1 (6 bases). The CDR3 runs 14 residues. The V and J ends lost 5 bases and 5 bases respectively, with 18 bases between them. CDR1 and CDR2 (germline): GTSNPN, SVGIG (reference sequence).

This clone has only a few counts. The chain joins TRBV9 to TRBJ2-1, with 7 bases matching TRBD2. V lost 8 bases and J lost 4; bases outside the gene matches: 12. The CDR3 is 15 amino acids. Germline V gene sequence: CDR1 SGDLS, CDR2 YYNGEE. The chain's CDR3 is CASSVGEGFYNEQFF. CDR3 nucleotide sequence: TGTGCCAGTTCTGTGGGGGAGGGGTTTTACAATGAGCAGTTCTTC.

The chain combines TRBV27 with TRBJ1-2; D uncertain. Germline values: CDR1 MNHEY, CDR2 SMNVEV (reference sequence). The CDR3 runs 13 residues. The V gene lost 4 bases and the J gene lost 0 bases, with 6 bases spanning the gap. The CDR3 coding sequence is TGTGCCAGCAGTTCCCCAGCTAACTATGGCTACACCTTC. This translates into CASSSPANYGYTF.

The V gene is TRBV6-4, the J gene TRBJ2-3; TRBD1 matches 7 bases. The germline gives CDR1 MRHNA, CDR2 SNTAGT. The junction had 12 bases not matched to a gene; V was cut back by 3 bases and J by 3 bases. The CDR3 loop spans 17 amino acids. The CDR3 loop is CASSEEGGDLLTDTQYF. The CDR3 coding sequence is TGTGCCAGCAGTGAGGAAGGGGGCGACCTATTGACAGATACGCAGTATTTT.

The chain joins TRBV4-1 to TRBJ1-4, with 7 bases matching TRBD1. Per germline, CDR1 MGHRA and CDR2 YSYEKL. The V gene end was trimmed by 0 bases and the J gene end by 7 bases; junction bases not matched to a gene: 5. The CDR3 covers 15 residues. The CDR3 region has the DNA TGCGCCAGCAGCCAAGATCAAAGGGGGCTTGAAAAACTGTTTTTT. Translation gives CASSQDQRGLEKLFF.

The chain has TRBV6-5 and TRBJ2-2, with D tentatively TRBD1 (6 bases). The CDR3 sequence is 16 residues long. The germline V and J ends were trimmed by 2 bases and 3 bases, with 13 bases remaining between them. Germline V gene data show CDR1 as MNHEY and CDR2 as SVGAGI. CDR3 nucleotide sequence: TGTGCCAGCAGTTACGGGCAGGGGCAAGACACCGGGGAGCTGTTTTTT. This codes for CASSYGQGQDTGELFF.

This chain joins TRBV18 and TRBJ1-2, with D possibly TRBD1 on 5 matching bases. Trimming left V 3 bases short and J 5 bases short, with 7 bases between. The CDR3 is 12 amino acids. Germline CDR1 KGHSH, CDR2 LQKENI. For the CDR3, the DNA is TGTGCCAGCTCACCCGACAGTTATGGCTACACCTTC. It encodes CASSPDSYGYTF.

This clone was seen more than once but under ten times. The chain uses TRBV30 and TRBJ1-2; TRBD1 matches at 10 bases. CDR1 and CDR2 (germline): GTSNPN, SVGIG (reference sequence). V lost 4 bases and J lost 10; bases outside the gene matches: 6. The CDR3 runs 12 residues. The CDR3 loop reads CAWNRDRGTYTF. The CDR3 nucleotides are TGTGCCTGGAACCGGGACAGGGGCACCTACACCTTC.

The V gene is TRBV29-1, the J gene TRBJ1-2; D unclear. Germline CDR1 and CDR2: SQVTM and ANQGSEA. The CDR3 is 14 residues long. V lost 7 bases and J lost 0, with 15 bases in between. The CDR3 bases are TGCAGCGCGGGAACGGATAGAGCTAACTATGGCTACACCTTC. It translates to CSAGTDRANYGYTF.

The CDR3 here is CASSLSAVGGYGYTF. CDR3 nucleotides: TGTGCCAGCAGTTTATCGGCGGTGGGGGGCTATGGCTACACCTTC. The V and J genes are TRBV27 and TRBJ1-2, with a possible D match to TRBD1 (5 bases). The CDR3 covers 15 residues. Germline V lookup: CDR1 MNHEY, CDR2 SMNVEV (reference sequence). V gave up 0 bases and J gave up 4 bases, with 12 bases separating them.